Listed here are 10 T cell receptor beta chains from one sample, sequenced in a study of cytomegalovirus exposure and HLA in healthy donors. Primers: 60 Vbeta forward and 13 Jbeta reverse. Here immunoSEQ multiplex PCR was the method, and the copy in TCRdb shows in-frame clones only, minus some. This listing includes about 200,000 clones. Sequencing was done on a sample of PBMCs. The receptor source for this set is a man aged 30 to 39 in good health and CMV-seronegative.

The rearrangement joins TRBV18 to TRBJ2-5; D is unresolved. The V end was cut by 6 bases, the J end by 2 bases, with 19 bases between. The CDR3 loop spans 16 amino acids. In germline, CDR1 is KGHSH, CDR2 LQKENI. The CDR3 DNA sequence: TGTGCCAGCTCCGAGCCGGAGTTGAAGTTACAAGAGACCCAGTACTTC. It is translated as CASSEPELKLQETQYF. Supplemented by reference TRBV18 and TRBJ2-5, the full variable domain reads NAGVMQNPRHLVRRRGQEARLRCSPMKGHSHVYWYRQLPEEGLKFMVYLQKENIIDESGMPKERFSAEFPKEGPSILRIQQVVRGDSAAYFCASSEPELKLQETQYFGPGTRLLVL.

This chain joins TRBV11-2 and TRBJ2-1, with 7 nucleotides matching TRBD1. The CDR3 sequence is 15 residues long. Germline lookup yields CDR1 SGHAT and CDR2 FQNNGV. Trimming removed 3 bases from V and 5 bases from J; junction bases left unmatched: 7. CDR3 region: CASSFAGTENNEQFF. DNA for the CDR3: TGTGCCAGCAGCTTCGCCGGGACAGAGAACAATGAGCAGTTCTTC.

The CDR3 loop reads CASKVECGEKYF. For the CDR3, the DNA is TGTGCCAGCAAAGTCGAATGCGGGGAGAAGTACTTC. The chain links TRBV27 to TRBJ2-7, with D possibly matching TRBD2 (6 bases). Trimming shortened V by 7 bases and J by 11 bases, and 18 bases separated the two germline ends. This CDR3 has 12 amino acids. Looked up from germline, CDR1 is MNHEY and CDR2 is SMNVEV (reference sequence).

V gene TRBV9 combines with J gene TRBJ2-5; the match to TRBD2 covers 8 bases. The V gene end was trimmed by 0 bases and the J gene end by 4 bases; junction bases not matched to a gene: 2. The CDR3 spans 14 residues. Germline loops: CDR1 SGDLS, CDR2 YYNGEE. The CDR3 here is CASSVAAGGETQYF. CDR3 DNA: TGTGCCAGCAGCGTAGCTGCGGGGGGAGAGACCCAGTACTTC.

The genes are TRBV19 and TRBJ1-2; maybe TRBD1 (5 bases). Trimming removed 4 bases from V and 2 bases from J, with 11 bases in between. Germline loops: CDR1 LNHDA, CDR2 SQIVND (reference sequence). The CDR3 extends over 14 amino acids. CDR3 amino acids: CASSNAGLNYGYTF. The CDR3 region has the DNA TGTGCCAGTAGTAACGCAGGGTTAAACTATGGCTACACCTTC. Based on the CDR3 plus reference TRBV19 and TRBJ1-2, the full variable domain is DGGITQSPKYLFRKEGQNVTLSCEQNLNHDAMYWYRQDPGQGLRLIYYSQIVNDFQKGDIAEGYSVSREKKESFPLTVTSAQKNPTAFYLCASSNAGLNYGYTFGSGTRLTVV.

The J gene is TRBJ1-1, the V gene TRBV5-1, with D possibly matching TRBD1 (5 bases). Per the germline V gene, CDR1 is SGHRS and CDR2 is YFSETQ. The CDR3 is made up of 14 amino acids. V lost 6 bases and J 0 bases, leaving 12 bases between the germline ends. The CDR3 loop reads CASTGDTLNTEAFF. CDR3 DNA sequence: TGCGCCAGCACGGGGGATACCTTGAACACTGAAGCTTTCTTT.

V usage is TRBV30 and J usage is TRBJ1-5, with 7 nucleotides matching TRBD1. The CDR3 is made up of 14 amino acids. Per the germline V gene, CDR1 is GTSNPN and CDR2 is SVGIG (reference sequence). After removal of 2 bases from V and 4 bases from J, the junction contained 5 bases not matched to a gene. The CDR3 nucleotides read TGTGCCTGGAGTCAGGGGGGTGTGAATCAGCCCCAGCATTTT. It encodes CAWSQGGVNQPQHF.

The V gene is TRBV4-3, the J gene TRBJ2-1; tentative D call: TRBD1 (5 bases). This CDR3 has 16 amino acids. CDR1 is LGHNA and CDR2 is YSLEER in the germline V gene. V was pared by 1 base and J by 7 bases, with 17 bases between. CDR3 sequence (DNA): TGCGCCAGCAGCCAAGGAGTTAACAGGATTGGGAATGAGCAGTTCTTC. Translated, it gives CASSQGVNRIGNEQFF.

V gene TRBV7-2 combines with J gene TRBJ1-5, with D uncertain. V lost 5 bases and J 4 bases, leaving 9 bases between the germline ends. CDR1 and CDR2 from the germline V gene are SGHTA and FQGNSA. CDR3 length: 13 amino acids. The CDR3 reads CASSNQENQPQHF. Here the CDR3 DNA reads TGTGCCAGCAGCAACCAAGAGAATCAGCCCCAGCATTTT.

The chain employs TRBV19 and TRBJ1-5; no firm D call. The CDR3 covers 15 residues. The V gene lost 10 bases and the J gene lost 0 bases, with 16 bases spanning the gap. In germline, CDR1 is LNHDA, CDR2 SQIVND (reference sequence). CDR3 amino acids: CATAPTRHSNQPQHF. CDR3 DNA sequence: TGTGCCACCGCTCCTACAAGACATAGCAATCAGCCCCAGCATTTT. The full variable domain, completed using reference TRBV19 and TRBJ1-5, is DGGITQSPKYLFRKEGQNVTLSCEQNLNHDAMYWYRQDPGQGLRLIYYSQIVNDFQKGDIAEGYSVSREKKESFPLTVTSAQKNPTAFYLCATAPTRHSNQPQHFGDGTRLSIL.